This section outlines one T cell receptor (beta chain) sequence together with its context. Its antigen specificity is not known. The record has no base qualities; no much larger clone is one base away. Sequencing instrument: Illumina NovaSeq 6000. Using 5'RACE with constant-segment primers, TCRalpha and TCRbeta cDNA libraries were constructed, with sample barcodes and unique molecular identifiers added in the process. Trizol reagent was used to extract RNA from every sample. Amplification of the libraries took two PCR steps, and the second step added a second sample barcode plus Illumina TruSeq adapters. The libraries were sequenced on an Illumina NovaSeq using 2 x 150 bp paired-end reads. The authors' analysis ran thus. Demultiplexing of reads and collapsing into UMI-guided consensus sequences were performed with migec v1.2.7. With mixcr v2.1.11, UMI consensuses were aligned to TRA and TRB V and J templates and assembled into clonotypes. Clonotypes were classified as expanded or contracted when called significant by both edgeR and NoisET, with noise models trained on biological replicates. edgeR calls used a false discovery rate-adjusted p below 0.01 and a log2 fold-change threshold of 1. As an exploratory analysis of dynamics, PCA with hierarchical clustering was applied to max-normalized trajectories of the 1000 most abundant clonotypes. The CD4 or CD8 phenotype of responding clones was assigned using the separately sequenced CD4+ and CD8+ repertoires. TCRdb reprocessed the public reads (quality trimming at Q25 with fastp, clone calling with MiXCR) and kept in-frame beta chains. CDR3 protein duplicates are merged, each entry listing the most common genes and DNA. TCRdb's processing, not the authors', yielded these V and J calls. The sample table contains hundreds of thousands of distinct CDR3 sequences; only one count was recorded for 15% to 20% of them. Clones ranked in the top ten supply about 3.5% of the sample.

Trimming removed 4 bases from V and 0 bases from J, leaving 13 bases between the germline ends. The CDR3 sequence holds 17 residues, the cysteine and phenylalanine included. Here the CDR3 DNA is all that survives: 51 bases in frame from base 1. From the germline V gene, CDR1 is KGHSH and CDR2 is LQKENI. Ficoll-Paque density gradient centrifugation was the method used to isolate PBMCs. The data stem from a study of T-cell memory formation after mild COVID-19 (dated by TCRdb to about 2021). For the wider study: Most TCR sequence clusters were specific to one of the two donors. The cohort was made up of two young adult volunteers, one female and one male, who were previously healthy. T-cell clones expanding and contracting after mild COVID-19 in two donors were tracked by longitudinal TCRalpha and TCRbeta repertoire sequencing. General conclusions and limits of the study: The detection of some responding clones in pre-infection memory suggests that pre-existing cross-reactive memory T cells joined the SARS-CoV-2 response. Clones that contracted from day 15 to 85 showed balanced CD4/CD8 phenotypes, whereas a second wave of clones that expanded from day 15 to 37 leaned towards CD4+. The second-wave clones that peaked on day 37 were not confirmed to be SARS-CoV-2 specific. Contracting CD4+ clones appeared mostly in the CM and EM memory subsets, whereas CD8+ clones were enriched in EMRA. Only a couple of mild cases were covered in the study, and larger cohorts including severe cases with pre-infection samples were considered necessary.

The sequence joins TRBV18 to TRBJ2-6; TRBD1 is possibly the D segment (6 matching bases). The sample comprised PBMCs or a T cell subset sorted from them (not recorded which). This receptor was taken from a man aged 18 to 30 who had mild COVID-19 (a few samples of this study predate the infection). The sample titles of this study are shuffled in the database, so cell type and time point are left out; the donor was told from shared clones. The bases are TGTGCCAGCTCACTAGGGGAGACAGGCTCTGGGGCCAACGTCCTGACTTTC. Its translation reads: CASSLGETGSGANVLTF.